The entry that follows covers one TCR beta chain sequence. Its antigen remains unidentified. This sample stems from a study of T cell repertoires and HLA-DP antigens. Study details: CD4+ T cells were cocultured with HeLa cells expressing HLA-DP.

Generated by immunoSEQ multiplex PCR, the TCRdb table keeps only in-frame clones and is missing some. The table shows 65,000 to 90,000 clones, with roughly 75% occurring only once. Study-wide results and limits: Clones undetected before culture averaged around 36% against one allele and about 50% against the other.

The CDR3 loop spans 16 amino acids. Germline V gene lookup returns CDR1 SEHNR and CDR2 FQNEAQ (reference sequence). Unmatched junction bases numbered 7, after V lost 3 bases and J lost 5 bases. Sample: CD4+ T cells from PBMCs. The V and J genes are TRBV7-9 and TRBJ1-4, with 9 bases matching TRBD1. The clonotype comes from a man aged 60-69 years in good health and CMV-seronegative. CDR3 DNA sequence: TGTGCCAGCAGCTTCTCGGACAGGGGCGAAAATGAAAAACTGTTTTTT. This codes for CASSFSDRGENEKLFF.